The 13 T cell receptor beta chains presented below share a single source sample, sequenced in a study of cytotoxic CD8 clonotypes in ibrutinib-treated CLL. The table came from immunoSEQ multiplex PCR; TCRdb's copy has only in-frame clones and leaves some out. The profile shows approximately 300,000 clones, roughly 85% of them singletons. The source was PBMCs, collected before ibrutinib treatment. The receptors shown here come from a human donor with chronic lymphocytic leukemia.

The chain recombines TRBV9 with TRBJ2-3, with D possibly matching TRBD1 (6 bases). Per germline, CDR1 SGDLS and CDR2 YYNGEE. This CDR3 comprises 16 residues. V was cut by 3 bases and J by 0 bases, with 14 bases left in between. The CDR3 region has the DNA TGTGCCAGCAGCGCACTGGGGGCCTCTAGCACAGATACGCAGTATTTT. As protein: CASSALGASSTDTQYF.

This rearrangement joins TRBV4-3 to TRBJ2-1; D gene unclear. The V end was cut by 1 base, the J end by 8 bases, with 18 bases between. CDR3 length: 16 residues. In germline, CDR1 is LGHNA, CDR2 YSLEER. CDR3 sequence: CASSQVSSKRLHEQFF. CDR3 in DNA: TGCGCCAGCAGCCAAGTGTCCAGCAAAAGGCTGCATGAGCAGTTCTTC.

The chain combines TRBV29-1 with TRBJ1-1, with D tentatively TRBD1 (5 bases). V lost 4 bases and J lost 0, with 12 bases in between. The CDR3 consists of 14 residues. CDR1 is SQVTM, CDR2 ANQGSEA, per germline. CDR3 DNA sequence: TGCAGCGTTGTCCGACAGAGCATGAACACTGAAGCTTTCTTT. Translating it yields CSVVRQSMNTEAFF.

V is TRBV30 and J is TRBJ1-1; no definite D call. The CDR3 spans 11 residues. The germline CDR1 and CDR2 sequences are GTSNPN and SVGIG (reference sequence). The V gene lost 2 bases and the J gene lost 5 bases, with 6 bases spanning the gap. The CDR3 nucleotides read TGTGCCTGGAGTTCGGGAACTGAAGCTTTCTTT. This encodes CAWSSGTEAFF.

The chain employs TRBV30 and TRBJ2-7; no reliable D call. Germline assignment: CDR1 GTSNPN and CDR2 SVGIG (reference sequence). The V gene lost 3 bases and the J gene lost 3 bases, with 15 bases spanning the gap. This CDR3 has 14 residues. Written as DNA, the CDR3 is TGTGCCTGGAGGAAAAAGAACGAAAACTACGAGCAGTACTTC. Translating gives CAWRKKNENYEQYF.

V gene TRBV15 combines with J gene TRBJ2-5; D call uncertain. This CDR3 has 13 amino acids. CDR1 and CDR2 from the germline V gene are LNHNV and YYDKDF (reference sequence). Trimming removed 0 bases at V and 5 bases at J, with 7 bases between. This chain's CDR3 is CATSRDIYETQYF. The CDR3 region has the DNA TGTGCCACCAGCAGAGATATTTACGAGACCCAGTACTTC.

The CDR3 region is CASSLDRVDDEQYF. In nucleotides, the CDR3 is TGTGCCAGCAGCTTAGACAGGGTGGACGACGAGCAGTACTTC. The J gene is TRBJ2-7, the V gene TRBV11-2, with D possibly being TRBD1 (5 bases). The CDR3 covers 14 residues. Trimming cost V 0 bases and J 5 bases, with 11 bases left between them. Germline lookup yields CDR1 SGHAT and CDR2 FQNNGV.

This chain connects TRBV29-1 to TRBJ2-1; tentative D call: TRBD2 (7 bases). The CDR3 contains 15 residues. V was trimmed by 7 bases and J by 2 bases, leaving 18 bases between them. Germline assignment: CDR1 SQVTM and CDR2 ANQGSEA. CDR3 in amino acids: CSAGRGPATYNEQFF. CDR3 bases: TGCAGCGCCGGGCGGGGGCCGGCTACCTACAATGAGCAGTTCTTC.

The gene calls are TRBV2 and TRBJ1-3; 8 nucleotides line up with TRBD1. The CDR3 is made up of 14 amino acids. Trimming took 5 bases from V and 4 from J; bases not matched to a gene: 4. Germline values: CDR1 SNHLY, CDR2 FYNNEI. The CDR3 nucleotides are TGTGCCAGCAGTATGACAGGGGTAGGAAACACCATATATTTT. Encoded protein: CASSMTGVGNTIYF.

This chain connects TRBV11-2 to TRBJ2-2; the D gene is possibly TRBD2 (6 bases). Trimming left V 1 base short and J 6 bases short, with 24 bases between. Germline CDR1 reads SGHAT; CDR2 reads FQNNGV. The CDR3 loop spans 19 amino acids. CDR3 amino acids: CASSLGWLAPTEDAGELFF. The CDR3 DNA sequence: TGTGCCAGCAGCTTAGGGTGGCTAGCGCCGACGGAGGACGCCGGGGAGCTGTTTTTT.

V usage is TRBV7-3 and J usage is TRBJ1-1; perhaps TRBD1 as D (5 bases). V was cut by 6 bases and J by 4 bases, with 9 bases left in between. The length of the CDR3 is 12 residues. Looked up from germline, CDR1 is SGHTA and CDR2 is FQGTGA. This CDR3 is CASRGRFTEAFF. The CDR3 DNA is TGTGCCAGCAGGGGGCGCTTCACTGAAGCTTTCTTT.

The chain links TRBV7-6 to TRBJ2-7, with 10 nucleotides matching TRBD2. Trimming cost V 1 base and J 4 bases; bases outside gene matches: 7. The CDR3 runs to 16 residues. The germline CDR1 and CDR2 sequences are SGHVS and FNYEAQ. CDR3 DNA sequence: TGTGCCAGCAGCTTAGGAAGCGGGAGGGCCGGGTACGAGCAGTACTTC. Protein sequence: CASSLGSGRAGYEQYF.

The chain couples TRBV7-8 to TRBJ1-2; 8 nucleotides align to TRBD1. The CDR3 sequence is 14 residues long. Germline V gives CDR1 SGHVS, CDR2 FQNEAQ. Losses at the gene ends were 2 bases for V and 6 bases for J; bases not matched to a gene: 5. This CDR3 reads CASSLWTGTDGYTF. CDR3 nucleotide sequence: TGTGCCAGCAGCTTATGGACAGGGACGGATGGCTACACCTTC. Full variable domain (missing parts from reference TRBV7-8 and TRBJ1-2): GAGVSQSPRYKVAKRGQDVALRCDPISGHVSLFWYQQALGQGPEFLTYFQNEAQLDKSGLPSDRFFAERPEGSVSTLKIQRTQQEDSAVYLCASSLWTGTDGYTFGSGTRLTVV.